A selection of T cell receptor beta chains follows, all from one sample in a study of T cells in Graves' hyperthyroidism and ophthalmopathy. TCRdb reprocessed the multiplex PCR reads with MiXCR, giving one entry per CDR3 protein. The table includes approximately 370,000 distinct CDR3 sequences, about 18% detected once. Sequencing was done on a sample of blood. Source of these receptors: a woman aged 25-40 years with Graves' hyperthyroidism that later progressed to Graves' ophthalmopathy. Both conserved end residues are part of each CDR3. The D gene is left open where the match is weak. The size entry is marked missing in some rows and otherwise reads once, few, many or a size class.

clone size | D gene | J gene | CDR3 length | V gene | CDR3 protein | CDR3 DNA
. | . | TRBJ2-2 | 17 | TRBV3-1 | CASSQVGGFLDPGELFF | TGTGCCAGCAGCCAGGTGGGGGGCTTCCTGGACCCCGGGGAGCTGTTTTTT
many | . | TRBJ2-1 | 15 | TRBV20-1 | CSADAPGHSYNEQFF | TGCAGTGCAGACGCTCCGGGACACTCCTACAATGAGCAGTTCTTC
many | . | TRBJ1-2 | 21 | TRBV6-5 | CASSYLGLAGQRSPANYGYTF | TGTGCCAGCAGTTACCTCGGCCTGGCGGGCCAAAGATCCCCCGCTAACTATGGCTACACCTTC
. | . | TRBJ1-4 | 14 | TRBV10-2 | CASSVVSPNEKLFF | TGCGCCAGCAGTGTGGTGAGCCCCAATGAAAAACTGTTTTTT
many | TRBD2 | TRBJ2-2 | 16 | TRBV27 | CASSLWSGRATGELFF | TGTGCCAGCAGTTTATGGTCCGGGAGGGCCACCGGGGAGCTGTTTTTT
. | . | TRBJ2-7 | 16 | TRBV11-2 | CASSLVAGRGAYEQYF | TGTGCCAGCAGCTTAGTAGCCGGACGGGGAGCCTACGAGCAGTACTTC
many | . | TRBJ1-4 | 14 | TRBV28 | CASSALSGGEKLFF | TGTGCCAGCAGCGCCCTTTCGGGAGGAGAAAAACTGTTTTTT
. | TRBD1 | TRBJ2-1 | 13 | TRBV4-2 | CASSLRQGREQFF | TGTGCCAGCAGCCTCAGACAGGGGAGGGAGCAGTTCTTC
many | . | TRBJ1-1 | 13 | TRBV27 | CASSLSGPDEAFF | TGTGCCAGCAGTTTATCGGGGCCGGACGAAGCTTTCTTT
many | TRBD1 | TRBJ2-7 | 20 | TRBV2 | CASSGTAYKPRTGHGYEQYF | TGTGCCAGCAGTGGGACTGCATATAAACCCCGGACAGGGCATGGGTACGAGCAGTACTTC
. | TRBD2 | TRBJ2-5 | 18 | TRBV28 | CASSLLGLAGVHEETQYF | TGTGCCAGCAGTCTGTTGGGACTAGCGGGAGTCCACGAAGAGACCCAGTACTTC
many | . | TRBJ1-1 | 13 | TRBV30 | CAWSVRGNTEAFF | TGTGCCTGGAGTGTACGAGGGAACACTGAAGCTTTCTTT
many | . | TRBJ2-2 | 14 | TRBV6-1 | CASSEVLNTGELFF | TGTGCCAGCAGTGAGGTACTAAACACCGGGGAGCTGTTTTTT
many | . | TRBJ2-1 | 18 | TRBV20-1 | CSARVDPLLRLAYNEQFF | TGCAGTGCTAGAGTCGATCCGTTGTTGAGACTAGCCTACAATGAGCAGTTCTTC
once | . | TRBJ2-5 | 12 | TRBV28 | CASSLPAETQYF | TGTGCCAGCAGTTTACCAGCAGAGACCCAGTACTTC
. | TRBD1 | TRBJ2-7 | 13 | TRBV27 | CASSYQGAYEQYF | TGTGCCAGCAGTTACCAGGGGGCCTACGAGCAGTACTTC
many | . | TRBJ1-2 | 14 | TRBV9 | CASSSEATNYGYTF | TGTGCCAGCAGCTCCGAGGCCACTAACTATGGCTACACCTTC
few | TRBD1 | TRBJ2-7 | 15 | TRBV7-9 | CASSMGDRGHYEQYF | TGTGCCAGCAGCATGGGGGACAGGGGGCACTACGAGCAGTACTTC
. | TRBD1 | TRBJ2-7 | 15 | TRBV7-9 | CASTRSGQGVHEQYF | TGTGCCAGCACTCGATCGGGACAGGGAGTCCACGAGCAGTACTTC
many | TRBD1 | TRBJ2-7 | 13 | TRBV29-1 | CSAGTGDDYEQYF | TGCAGCGCCGGGACAGGGGACGACTACGAGCAGTACTTC
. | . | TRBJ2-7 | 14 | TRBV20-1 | CSASRKTALYEQYF | TGCAGTGCTAGCCGGAAGACAGCGCTCTACGAGCAGTACTTC
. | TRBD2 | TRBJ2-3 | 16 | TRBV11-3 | CASSPRTSGFTDTQYF | TGTGCCAGCAGCCCCCGGACTAGCGGATTCACAGATACGCAGTATTTT
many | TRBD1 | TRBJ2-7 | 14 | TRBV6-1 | CASTWDRYPYEQYF | TGTGCCAGCACCTGGGACAGGTACCCCTACGAGCAGTACTTC
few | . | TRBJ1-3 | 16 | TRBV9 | CASSVDSGTSGNTIYF | TGTGCCAGCAGCGTAGACTCTGGGACCTCTGGAAACACCATATATTTT
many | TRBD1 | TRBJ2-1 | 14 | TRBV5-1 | CASSIPGQRGEQFF | TGCGCCAGCAGCATACCGGGACAGAGGGGCGAGCAGTTCTTC
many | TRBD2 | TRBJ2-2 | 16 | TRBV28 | CASSLFAGEETGELFF | TGTGCCAGCAGTTTATTCGCGGGAGAGGAAACCGGGGAGCTGTTTTTT
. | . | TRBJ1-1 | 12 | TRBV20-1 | CSASGGMDGPFF | TGCAGTGCTAGCGGGGGGATGGACGGACCATTCTTT
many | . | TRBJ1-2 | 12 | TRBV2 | CASSRGAGGYTF | TGTGCCAGCAGCCGGGGGGCGGGTGGCTACACCTTC
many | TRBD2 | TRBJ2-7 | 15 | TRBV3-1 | CASSHGTSGTYEQYF | TGTGCCAGCAGCCACGGGACTAGCGGAACCTACGAGCAGTACTTC
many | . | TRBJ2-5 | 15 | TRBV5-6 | CASSLGSGVVETQYF | TGTGCCAGCAGCTTGGGGTCAGGGGTTGTGGAGACCCAGTACTTC
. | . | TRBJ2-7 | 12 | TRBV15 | CATGLEGDEQYF | TGTGCCACGGGATTGGAGGGGGACGAGCAGTACTTC
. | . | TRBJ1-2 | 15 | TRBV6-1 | CASSEVQEPNYGYTF | TGTGCCAGCAGTGAGGTCCAGGAGCCCAACTATGGCTACACCTTC
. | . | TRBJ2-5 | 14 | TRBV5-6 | CASSLLESQETQYF | TGTGCCAGCAGCTTGTTGGAAAGCCAAGAGACCCAGTACTTC
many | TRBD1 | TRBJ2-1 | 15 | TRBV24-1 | CATSAGQGQRSGQFF | TGTGCCACCAGTGCTGGACAGGGACAGAGGTCCGGGCAGTTCTTC
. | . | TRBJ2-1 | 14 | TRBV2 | CASSVSLFSNEQFF | TGTGCCAGCAGTGTATCTCTTTTTAGTAATGAGCAGTTCTTC
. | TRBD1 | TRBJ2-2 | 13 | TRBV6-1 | CASGDREGGELFF | TGTGCCAGCGGCGACAGGGAAGGCGGGGAGCTGTTTTTT
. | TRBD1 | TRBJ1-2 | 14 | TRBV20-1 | CSASSQGGGYGYTF | TGCAGTGCTAGTAGTCAGGGGGGTGGCTATGGCTACACCTTC
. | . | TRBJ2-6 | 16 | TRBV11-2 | CASGRQGGAGANVLTF | TGTGCCAGCGGGAGGCAAGGGGGGGCTGGGGCCAACGTCCTGACTTTC
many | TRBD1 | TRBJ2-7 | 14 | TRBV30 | CAWSRWDRAYEQYF | TGTGCCTGGAGTAGGTGGGACAGAGCCTACGAGCAGTACTTC
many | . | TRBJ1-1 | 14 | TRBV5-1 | CASSLLGINTEAFF | TGCGCCAGCAGCTTACTCGGGATTAACACTGAAGCTTTCTTT
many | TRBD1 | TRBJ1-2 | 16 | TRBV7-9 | CASSLGPGQARYGYTF | TGTGCCAGCAGTCTGGGTCCGGGACAGGCCCGCTATGGCTACACCTTC
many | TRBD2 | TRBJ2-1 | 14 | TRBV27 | CASSLLAGGGEQFF | TGTGCCAGCAGTTTACTAGCGGGAGGCGGTGAGCAGTTCTTC
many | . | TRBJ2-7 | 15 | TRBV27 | CASSPSRQGGYEQYF | TGTGCCAGCAGTCCCTCCCGGCAGGGCGGATACGAGCAGTACTTC
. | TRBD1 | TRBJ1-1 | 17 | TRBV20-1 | CSARDIKGGVGGTEAFF | TGCAGTGCTAGAGATATAAAAGGGGGCGTGGGGGGCACTGAAGCTTTCTTT
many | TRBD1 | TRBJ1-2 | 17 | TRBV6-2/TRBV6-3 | CASSPYGGTATNYGYTF | TGTGCCAGCAGTCCCTATGGCGGGACAGCTACTAACTATGGCTACACCTTC
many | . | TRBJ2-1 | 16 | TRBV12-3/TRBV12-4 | CASSSPSDSSYNEQFF | TGTGCCAGCAGTTCCCCAAGCGACAGCTCCTACAATGAGCAGTTCTTC
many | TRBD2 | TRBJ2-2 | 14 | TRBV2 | CASSKTSITGELFF | TGTGCCAGCAGTAAGACTAGCATCACCGGGGAGCTGTTTTTT
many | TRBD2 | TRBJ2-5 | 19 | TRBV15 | CATSRGATRLAGFQETQYF | TGTGCCACCAGCAGAGGTGCGACTCGACTAGCGGGGTTTCAAGAGACCCAGTACTTC
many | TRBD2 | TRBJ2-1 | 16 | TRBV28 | CASSSTSGYSYNEQFF | TGTGCCAGCAGTTCGACTAGCGGGTATTCCTACAATGAGCAGTTCTTC
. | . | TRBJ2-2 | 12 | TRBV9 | CASSPPAGELFF | TGTGCCAGCAGCCCCCCCGCCGGGGAGCTGTTTTTT
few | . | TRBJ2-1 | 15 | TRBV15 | CATSIPGLQNNEQFF | TGTGCCACCAGCATCCCGGGACTGCAAAACAATGAGCAGTTCTTC
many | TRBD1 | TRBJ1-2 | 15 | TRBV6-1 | CASRVDRGFGYGYTF | TGTGCCAGCAGGGTCGACAGGGGCTTCGGCTATGGCTACACCTTC
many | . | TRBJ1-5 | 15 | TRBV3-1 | CASSPRWSSNQPQHF | TGTGCCAGCAGCCCCAGGTGGTCGAGCAATCAGCCCCAGCATTTT
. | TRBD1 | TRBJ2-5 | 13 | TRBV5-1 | CASNRTGGRAQYF | TGCGCCAGCAACCGGACAGGGGGCAGGGCCCAGTACTTC
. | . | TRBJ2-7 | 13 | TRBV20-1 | CSTYGSGTYEQYF | TGCAGTACCTATGGCTCGGGCACTTACGAGCAGTACTTC
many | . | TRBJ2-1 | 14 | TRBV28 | CASSLAYLGREQFF | TGTGCCAGCAGCCTAGCGTACCTGGGAAGGGAGCAGTTCTTC
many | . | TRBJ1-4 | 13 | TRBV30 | CAWSRSTTEKLFF | TGTGCCTGGAGTCGCAGTACTACTGAAAAACTGTTTTTT
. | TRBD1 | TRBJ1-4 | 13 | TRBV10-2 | CATRDRINEKLFF | TGCGCCACCAGGGACAGAATAAATGAAAAACTGTTTTTT
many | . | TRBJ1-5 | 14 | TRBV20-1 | CSAHAWGAGQPQHF | TGCAGTGCTCACGCATGGGGGGCGGGACAGCCCCAGCATTTT